Following are 30 T cell receptor beta chains from one sample sequenced in a study of T cell responses to AZD1222 COVID-19 vaccine. The table came from immunoSEQ multiplex PCR; TCRdb's copy has only in-frame clones and leaves some out. The table lists a few hundred thousand clones, approximately 95% of them singletons. The input for sequencing was peripheral blood, taken on day 0 of AZD1222 vaccination. All receptors come from an adult in good health.

DNA of the CDR3: TGCGCCAGCAGCGAGGACAGGAACTATGGCTACACCTTC. Protein: CASSEDRNYGYTF. The chain employs TRBV5-1 and TRBJ1-2; 7 positions agree with TRBD1. Germline CDR1 and CDR2: SGHRS and YFSETQ. Trimming took 4 bases from V and 2 from J; bases not matched to a gene: 2. The CDR3 totals 13 residues.

The chain recombines TRBV7-9 with TRBJ1-2; tentative D call: TRBD1 (5 bases). The V end lost 4 bases, the J end lost 2 bases, and 14 bases lay between the germline ends. The CDR3 consists of 15 residues. Germline CDR1 is SEHNR and CDR2 is FQNEAQ (reference sequence). The CDR3 coding sequence is TGTGCCAGCAGCTCCCGGAAGCGGGGGAACTATGGCTACACCTTC. Translation: CASSSRKRGNYGYTF.

The chain employs TRBV28 and TRBJ1-2; TRBD1 is a possible D gene (5 bases). The V end was cut by 3 bases, the J end by 4 bases, with 9 bases between. Germline loops: CDR1 MDHEN, CDR2 SYDVKM. This CDR3 is built from 13 residues. The CDR3 region is CASSFGDRYGYTF. The CDR3 region has the DNA TGTGCCAGCAGTTTTGGGGACCGCTATGGCTACACCTTC.

The J gene is TRBJ2-3, the V gene TRBV15, with D tentatively TRBD1 (5 bases). V was cut by 1 base and J by 2 bases, with 10 bases left in between. Germline CDR1 and CDR2: LNHNV and YYDKDF (reference sequence). The CDR3 is 15 amino acids. In DNA, the CDR3 is TGTGCCACCAGCAGAGGGGGCAGGCCCACAGATACGCAGTATTTT. Translation: CATSRGGRPTDTQYF.

The chain employs TRBV3-1 (or the pseudogene TRBV3-2) and TRBJ2-1, with TRBD2 matching 10 bases. V trimming: 1 base; J trimming: 8 bases; junction bases outside the gene matches: 11. Germline V lookup: CDR1 LGHDT, CDR2 YNNKEL (reference sequence). CDR3 size: 17 residues. This CDR3 is CASSQGNPSGGMDEQFF. The CDR3 region has the DNA TGTGCCAGCAGCCAAGGGAACCCTAGCGGGGGAATGGATGAGCAGTTCTTC.

The V and J genes are TRBV5-1 and TRBJ2-5, with 12 bases that match TRBD1. After removal of 6 bases from V and 4 bases from J, the junction contained 7 bases not matched to a gene. This CDR3 spans 15 amino acids. The germline V gene has CDR1 SGHRS and CDR2 YFSETQ. CDR3 nucleotides: TGCGCCAGCACCAAGGGGACAGGGGGCGGAGAGACCCAGTACTTC. This codes for CASTKGTGGGETQYF.

The CDR3: CASSTAQGTQPQHF. For the CDR3, the DNA is TGTGCCAGTAGTACTGCACAGGGGACCCAGCCCCAGCATTTT. The chain employs TRBV19 and TRBJ1-5; TRBD1 agrees at 7 bases. Trimming took 4 bases from V and 7 from J; bases not matched to a gene: 7. The length of the CDR3 is 14 residues. Germline-derived CDR1 and CDR2 are LNHDA and SQIVND (reference sequence). The whole variable domain, filled in from reference TRBV19 and TRBJ1-5, reads DGGITQSPKYLFRKEGQNVTLSCEQNLNHDAMYWYRQDPGQGLRLIYYSQIVNDFQKGDIAEGYSVSREKKESFPLTVTSAQKNPTAFYLCASSTAQGTQPQHFGDGTRLSIL.

This clone was found once. The V gene is TRBV15, the J gene TRBJ1-1; D is possibly TRBD1 (5 bases). This CDR3 comprises 13 residues. CDR1 and CDR2 from the germline V gene are LNHNV and YYDKDF (reference sequence). V was cut by 5 bases and J by 4 bases, with 11 bases left in between. Here the CDR3 reads CATSPQGPTEAFF. The CDR3 DNA reads as TGTGCCACCAGCCCGCAGGGACCCACTGAAGCTTTCTTT. The full variable domain, its missing parts supplied by reference TRBV15 and TRBJ1-1, is DAMVIQNPRYQVTQFGKPVTLSCSQTLNHNVMYWYQQKSSQAPKLLFHYYDKDFNNEADTPDNFQSRRPNTSFCFLDIRSPGLGDTAMYLCATSPQGPTEAFFGQGTRLTVV.

This clone has just one count. This chain joins TRBV7-2 and TRBJ2-3, with D possibly TRBD2 on 5 matching bases. The V gene's germline CDR1 is SGHTA and CDR2 FQGNSA. The V end lost 1 base, the J end lost 4 bases, and 15 bases lay between the germline ends. The CDR3 has 16 amino acids. The CDR3 protein is CASSLVRAVSADTQYF. In DNA, the CDR3 is TGTGCCAGCAGCTTAGTGAGGGCAGTATCTGCAGATACGCAGTATTTT.

The V gene is TRBV27, the J gene TRBJ2-7, with 10 bases fitting TRBD2. This CDR3 comprises 12 residues. The V gene end was trimmed by 8 bases and the J gene end by 4 bases; junction bases not matched to a gene: 2. Germline loops: CDR1 MNHEY, CDR2 SMNVEV (reference sequence). The CDR3 reads CASGLAAYEQYF. The CDR3 DNA reads as TGTGCCAGCGGACTAGCGGCTTACGAGCAGTACTTC.

The V and J genes are TRBV10-3 and TRBJ2-3; possible D gene TRBD2, 6 bases. V was clipped by 8 bases and J by 4 bases, with 13 bases between them. This CDR3 region has 13 residues. Per germline, CDR1 ENHRY and CDR2 SYGVKD. CDR3 DNA: TGTGCCATCGGGACTTCAAGAGCAGATACGCAGTATTTT. This sequence encodes CAIGTSRADTQYF.

The J gene is TRBJ2-7, the V gene TRBV28, with D hard to call. V lost 3 bases and J 7 bases, leaving 25 bases between the germline ends. The CDR3 extends over 17 amino acids. Germline V gives CDR1 MDHEN, CDR2 SYDVKM. The CDR3 DNA follows: TGTGCCAGCAGTTTCCTGCCCCGGCGGCGGAGAGATAGGGAGCAGTACTTC. Protein: CASSFLPRRRRDREQYF.

The table lists this clone with a count of one. The chain uses TRBV2 and TRBJ2-7; 10 bases fit TRBD1. CDR3 length: 13 residues. Germline-derived CDR1 and CDR2 are SNHLY and FYNNEI. The V segment lost 8 bases and the J segment 3 bases; nucleotides outside the gene matches: 4. This CDR3 reads CASRRTGGYEQYF. CDR3 in DNA: TGTGCCAGCCGGAGGACAGGGGGCTACGAGCAGTACTTC. Full variable domain (outside the CDR3, taken from reference TRBV2 and TRBJ2-7): EPEVTQTPSHQVTQMGQEVILRCVPISNHLYFYWYRQILGQKVEFLVSFYNNEISEKSEIFDDQFSVERPDGSNFTLKIRSTKLEDSAMYFCASRRTGGYEQYFGPGTRLTVT.

The chain combines TRBV20-1 with TRBJ1-2; 9 bases fit TRBD1. J was trimmed by 11 bases and V by 6 bases; bases with no gene match: 7. The germline gives CDR1 DFQATT, CDR2 SNEGSKA (reference sequence). This CDR3 has 11 amino acids. The CDR3 reads CSAFGTGPYTF. The CDR3 DNA is TGCAGTGCCTTTGGGACAGGGCCTTACACCTTC.

The V call is TRBV3-1 (or the pseudogene TRBV3-2), the J call TRBJ2-1, with 9 bases aligning to TRBD1. The germline V gene has CDR1 LGHDT and CDR2 YNNKEL (reference sequence). CDR3 length: 14 amino acids. V lost 1 base to trimming and J lost 7 bases; unmatched junction nucleotides: 2. The CDR3 DNA reads TGTGCCAGCAGCCAAGCGACAGGGGGGAATGAGCAGTTCTTC. It yields the protein CASSQATGGNEQFF.

The V gene is TRBV7-9, the J gene TRBJ1-6; no clear D. Trimming took 5 bases from V and 4 from J, leaving 9 bases between them. This CDR3 has 14 amino acids. The germline CDR1 and CDR2 sequences are SEHNR and FQNEAQ (reference sequence). This chain's CDR3 is CASSDGSYNSPLHF. As DNA, the CDR3 is TGTGCCAGCAGCGACGGGTCTTATAATTCACCCCTCCACTTT. Drawing the rest from reference TRBV7-9 and TRBJ1-6, the complete variable domain is DTGVSQNPRHKITKRGQNVTFRCDPISEHNRLYWYRQTLGQGPEFLTYFQNEAQLEKSRLLSDRFSAERPKGSFSTLEIQRTEQGDSAMYLCASSDGSYNSPLHFGNGTRLTVT.

The genes are TRBV5-1 and TRBJ1-3, with no clear D. Germline lookup yields CDR1 SGHRS and CDR2 YFSETQ. The CDR3 length is 16 residues. V was pared by 0 bases and J by 0 bases, with 10 bases between. The CDR3 DNA reads TGCGCCAGCAGCTTGGCCGGAAGGTTCTCTGGAAACACCATATATTTT. As protein: CASSLAGRFSGNTIYF.

V is TRBV28 and J is TRBJ1-1; no firm D call. CDR3 size: 12 residues. The germline gives CDR1 MDHEN, CDR2 SYDVKM. V was cut by 3 bases and J by 8 bases, with 10 bases left in between. CDR3 nucleotide sequence: TGTGCCAGCAGTTTCGGTTGGGGAGAAGCTTTCTTT. Translating it yields CASSFGWGEAFF.

The chain employs TRBV5-1 and TRBJ2-2, with 11 bases aligning to TRBD2. This CDR3 region has 15 residues. CDR1 and CDR2 from the germline V gene are SGHRS and YFSETQ. Unmatched junction bases numbered 13, after V lost 7 bases and J lost 11 bases. CDR3 sequence reads: CASLGASGGKGELFF. The DNA of the CDR3 is TGCGCCAGCCTGGGGGCTAGCGGGGGGAAAGGCGAGCTGTTTTTT.

V and J are TRBV5-1 and TRBJ2-7, with D uncertain. This CDR3 is 12 amino acids long. The V end was cut by 0 bases, the J end by 3 bases, with 4 bases between. CDR1 is SGHRS, CDR2 YFSETQ, per germline. The CDR3 bases are TGCGCCAGCAGCTTGGAGAACTACGAGCAGTACTTC. It codes for CASSLENYEQYF.

CDR3 DNA sequence: TGTGCCAGCAGTTCCTCAGTGAACACTGAAGCTTTCTTT. This gives the protein CASSSSVNTEAFF. The rearrangement links TRBV5-5 to TRBJ1-1, with unresolved D. Between the trimmed V and J ends, which lost 5 bases and 0 bases, there was a span of 8 bases. The CDR3 loop spans 13 amino acids. CDR1 is SGHKS, CDR2 YYEKEE, per germline (reference sequence).

The V call is TRBV9, the J call TRBJ1-1; unclear D gene. V was trimmed by 3 bases and J by 0 bases, leaving 12 bases between them. Germline CDR1 SGDLS, CDR2 YYNGEE. The CDR3 spans 15 residues. In DNA form, the CDR3 reads TGTGCCAGCAGCGCCCCGACATCCATGAACACTGAAGCTTTCTTT. This sequence encodes CASSAPTSMNTEAFF.

V gene TRBV7-9 combines with J gene TRBJ1-1; D call uncertain. This CDR3 is 15 amino acids long. The V and J ends lost 4 bases and 2 bases respectively, with 14 bases between them. Per the germline V gene, CDR1 is SEHNR and CDR2 is FQNEAQ (reference sequence). CDR3 region: CASSSRAPENTEAFF. For the CDR3, the DNA is TGTGCCAGCAGCTCCCGGGCCCCGGAAAACACTGAAGCTTTCTTT.

The gene calls are TRBV7-3 and TRBJ2-1; D is perhaps TRBD2 (5 bases). Germline values: CDR1 SGHTA, CDR2 FQGTGA. V was clipped by 4 bases and J by 8 bases, with 15 bases between them. This CDR3 has 14 residues. The CDR3 DNA reads as TGTGCCAGCAGCTACGGACTTCCTGGGGATGAGCAGTTCTTC. It translates to CASSYGLPGDEQFF.

The CDR3 region has the DNA TGTGCCAGCAGTTTCCCCCCCGGGACATACCTCTGGGAGCAGTACTTC. Translated: CASSFPPGTYLWEQYF. The V and J genes are TRBV28 and TRBJ2-7; tentative D call: TRBD1 (6 bases). The germline gives CDR1 MDHEN, CDR2 SYDVKM. Between the trimmed V and J ends, which lost 3 bases and 7 bases, there was a span of 22 bases. The CDR3 is made up of 16 amino acids.

The rearrangement joins TRBV12-3 or TRBV12-4 to TRBJ1-2; D is possibly TRBD1 (5 bases). CDR3 size: 13 residues. The V end lost 7 bases, the J end lost 8 bases, and 17 bases lay between the germline ends. The CDR3 sequence is CASTATGAGGYTF. CDR3 in DNA: TGTGCCAGCACCGCAACAGGCGCGGGCGGCTACACCTTC.

In DNA form, the CDR3 reads TGTGCCAGCAGTTGGGTCATGAACACTGAAGCTTTCTTT. Translating it yields CASSWVMNTEAFF. V gene TRBV28 combines with J gene TRBJ1-1; D remains ambiguous. Germline lookup yields CDR1 MDHEN and CDR2 SYDVKM. The CDR3 has 13 amino acids. V was trimmed by 4 bases and J by 0 bases, leaving 6 bases between them.

The genes are TRBV29-1 and TRBJ1-1, with D perhaps matching TRBD1 (6 bases). Trimming took off 7 bases at V and 6 bases at J, with 18 bases between the two ends. CDR3 length: 13 residues. Germline V lookup: CDR1 SQVTM, CDR2 ANQGSEA. CDR3 amino acids: CSAEVDRFPEAFF. As DNA, the CDR3 is TGCAGCGCCGAAGTAGACAGGTTCCCTGAAGCTTTCTTT.

The rearrangement uses TRBV7-2 and TRBJ2-1, with 9 bases fitting TRBD2. Germline CDR1 is SGHTA and CDR2 is FQGNSA. V lost 4 bases to trimming and J lost 4 bases; unmatched junction nucleotides: 5. The CDR3 is 15 residues long. The CDR3 DNA is TGTGCCAGCAGCTCGCTAGCGGGACATTACAATGAGCAGTTCTTC. The encoded protein is CASSSLAGHYNEQFF.

V is TRBV4-1 and J is TRBJ2-1; D unclear. CDR1 is MGHRA and CDR2 is YSYEKL in the germline V gene. The V gene lost 0 bases and the J gene lost 0 bases, with 12 bases spanning the gap. The CDR3 spans 17 residues. CDR3 DNA: TGCGCCAGCAGCCAAGATCGTCTAGGGCACTCCTACAATGAGCAGTTCTTC. Protein sequence: CASSQDRLGHSYNEQFF.